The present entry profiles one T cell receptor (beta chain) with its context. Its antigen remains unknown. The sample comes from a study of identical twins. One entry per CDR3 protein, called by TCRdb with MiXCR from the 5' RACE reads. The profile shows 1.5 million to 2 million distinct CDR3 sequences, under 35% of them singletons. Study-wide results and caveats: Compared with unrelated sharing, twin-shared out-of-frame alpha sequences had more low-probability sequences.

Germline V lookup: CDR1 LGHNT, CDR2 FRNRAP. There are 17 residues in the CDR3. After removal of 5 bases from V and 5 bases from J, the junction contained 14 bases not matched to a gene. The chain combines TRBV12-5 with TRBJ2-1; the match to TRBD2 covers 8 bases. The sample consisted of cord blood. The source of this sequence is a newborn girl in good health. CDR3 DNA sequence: TGTGCTAGTGGTCCTAACCCCTCGACTAGCGCCCACAATGAGCAGTTCTTC. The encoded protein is CASGPNPSTSAHNEQFF.